Below, 8 T cell receptor beta chains from the same sample are listed, as sequenced in a study of shared clonotypes between healthy human individuals. Repertoires were generated with immunoSEQ multiplex PCR, while TCRdb's copy carries only in-frame clones and drops some. The table shows about 340,000 clones, with around 70% occurring only once. Sequencing was performed on memory CD4+ T cells sorted from blood. Indicated subset: CD45RA-negative fraction. These receptors all come from a man between 25 and 39 years old in good health.

This clone appeared a few times. The chain carries TRBV27 and TRBJ2-2; 13 bases agree with TRBD2. The CDR3 covers 16 residues. V lost 5 bases, J lost 4 bases, and 4 bases stayed unmatched. Germline V gene data show CDR1 as MNHEY and CDR2 as SMNVEV (reference sequence). CDR3 in amino acids: CASSPGLAGVTGELFF. DNA of the CDR3: TGTGCCAGCAGTCCTGGACTAGCGGGAGTCACCGGGGAGCTGTTTTTT.

This rearrangement joins TRBV29-1 to TRBJ2-1; TRBD2 agrees at 8 bases. V lost 4 bases to trimming and J lost 13 bases; unmatched junction nucleotides: 6. The CDR3 is 11 amino acids. CDR1 and CDR2 (germline): SQVTM, ANQGSEA. The CDR3 spells CSVVGGGAQFF. For the CDR3, the DNA is TGCAGCGTTGTCGGGGGGGGCGCCCAGTTCTTC.

This rearrangement joins TRBV25-1 to TRBJ2-7; TRBD2 matches 8 bases. This CDR3 is built from 15 residues. The germline V gene encodes CDR1 MGHDK and CDR2 SYGVNS. V lost 2 bases to trimming and J lost 6 bases; unmatched junction nucleotides: 9. Here the CDR3 reads CASSEMGAGAGEQYF. In DNA form, the CDR3 reads TGTGCCAGCAGTGAAATGGGAGCGGGAGCTGGCGAGCAGTACTTC.

The chain combines TRBV7-7 with TRBJ2-1, with no clear D. V lost 5 bases, J lost 1 base, and 15 bases lay in between. CDR3 size: 16 residues. Germline CDR1 and CDR2: SSHAT and FNYEAQ (reference sequence). The CDR3 sequence: CASSPGLGRSYNEQFF. DNA of the CDR3: TGTGCCAGCAGCCCAGGTCTAGGTCGGTCCTACAATGAGCAGTTCTTC.

The chain links TRBV4-3 to TRBJ2-2; D remains ambiguous. Trimming removed 0 bases from V and 7 bases from J, with 6 bases in between. The CDR3 consists of 13 residues. Germline-derived CDR1 and CDR2 are LGHNA and YSLEER. The CDR3 region is CASSQDSVGELFF. DNA of the CDR3: TGCGCCAGCAGCCAAGATTCGGTCGGGGAGCTGTTTTTT.

The chain carries TRBV14 and TRBJ2-3; 7 positions agree with TRBD2. Trimming cost V 2 bases and J 1 base; bases outside gene matches: 3. Germline CDR1 is SGHDN and CDR2 is FVKESK. This CDR3 spans 15 amino acids. The CDR3: CASSQWLAGTDTQYF. For the CDR3, the DNA is TGTGCCAGCAGCCAATGGCTAGCGGGCACAGATACGCAGTATTTT.

The rearrangement joins TRBV10-2 to TRBJ1-5, with D hard to call. Germline-derived CDR1 and CDR2 are WSHSY and SAAADI. Between the trimmed V and J ends, which lost 4 bases and 2 bases, there was a span of 12 bases. The CDR3 length is 15 residues. In DNA form, the CDR3 reads TGCGCCAGCAGTGTAGGGCAGGTCGGCAATCAGCCCCAGCATTTT. The encoded protein is CASSVGQVGNQPQHF.

J is TRBJ2-2 and V is TRBV2; D uncertain. The CDR3 consists of 13 residues. The germline V gene has CDR1 SNHLY and CDR2 FYNNEI. Trimming removed 7 bases at V and 6 bases at J, with 12 bases between. Here the CDR3 DNA reads TGTGCCAGCATGGGGATTTCGGCCGGGGAGCTGTTTTTT. As protein: CASMGISAGELFF.